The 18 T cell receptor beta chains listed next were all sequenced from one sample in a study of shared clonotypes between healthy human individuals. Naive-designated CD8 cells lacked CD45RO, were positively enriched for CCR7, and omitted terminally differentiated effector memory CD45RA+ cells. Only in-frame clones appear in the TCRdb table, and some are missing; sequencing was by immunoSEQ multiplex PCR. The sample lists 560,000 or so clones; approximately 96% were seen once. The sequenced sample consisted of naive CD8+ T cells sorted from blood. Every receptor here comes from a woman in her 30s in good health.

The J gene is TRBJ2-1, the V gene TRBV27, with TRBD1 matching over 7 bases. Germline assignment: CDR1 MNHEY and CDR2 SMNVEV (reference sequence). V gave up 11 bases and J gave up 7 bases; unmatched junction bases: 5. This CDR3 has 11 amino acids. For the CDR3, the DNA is TGTGCCTCCTCACAGGGGAATGAGCAGTTCTTC. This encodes CASSQGNEQFF.

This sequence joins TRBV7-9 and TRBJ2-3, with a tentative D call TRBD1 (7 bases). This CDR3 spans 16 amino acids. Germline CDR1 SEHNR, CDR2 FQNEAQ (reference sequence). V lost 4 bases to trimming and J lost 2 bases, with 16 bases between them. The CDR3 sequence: CASSSARQGLTDTQYF. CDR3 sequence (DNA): TGTGCCAGCAGCTCCGCGCGACAGGGACTCACAGATACGCAGTATTTT.

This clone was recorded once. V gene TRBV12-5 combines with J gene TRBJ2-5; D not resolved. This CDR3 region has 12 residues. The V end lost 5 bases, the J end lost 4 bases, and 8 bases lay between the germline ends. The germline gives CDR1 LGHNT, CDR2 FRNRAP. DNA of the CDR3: TGTGCTAGTGGTCGGACGGGAGAGACCCAGTACTTC. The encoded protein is CASGRTGETQYF.

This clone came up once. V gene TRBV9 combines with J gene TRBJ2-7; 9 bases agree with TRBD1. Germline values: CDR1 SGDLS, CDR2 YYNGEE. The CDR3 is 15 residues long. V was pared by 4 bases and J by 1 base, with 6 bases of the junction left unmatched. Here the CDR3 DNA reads TGTGCCAGCAGCCCTCAAGGGACAGGGTCCTACGAGCAGTACTTC. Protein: CASSPQGTGSYEQYF.

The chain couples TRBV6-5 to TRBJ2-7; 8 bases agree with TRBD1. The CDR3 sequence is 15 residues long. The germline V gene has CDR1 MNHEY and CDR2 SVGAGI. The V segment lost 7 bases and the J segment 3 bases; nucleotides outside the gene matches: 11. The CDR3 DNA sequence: TGTGCCAGCACCAACCCCGGGACAGGTTTCTACGAGCAGTACTTC. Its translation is CASTNPGTGFYEQYF.

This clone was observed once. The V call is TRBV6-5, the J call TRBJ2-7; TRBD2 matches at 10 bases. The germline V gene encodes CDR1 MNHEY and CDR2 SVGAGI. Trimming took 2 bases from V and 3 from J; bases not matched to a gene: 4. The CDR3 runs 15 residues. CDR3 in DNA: TGTGCCAGCAGTTACCTAGCGGGAGCTCGCTACGAGCAGTACTTC. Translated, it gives CASSYLAGARYEQYF.

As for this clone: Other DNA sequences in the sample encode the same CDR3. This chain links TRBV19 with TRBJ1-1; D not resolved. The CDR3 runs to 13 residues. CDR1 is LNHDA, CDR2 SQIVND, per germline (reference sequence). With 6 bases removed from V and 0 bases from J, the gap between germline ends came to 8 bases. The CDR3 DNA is TGTGCCAGTAGACCGACGGTGAACACTGAAGCTTTCTTT. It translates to CASRPTVNTEAFF.

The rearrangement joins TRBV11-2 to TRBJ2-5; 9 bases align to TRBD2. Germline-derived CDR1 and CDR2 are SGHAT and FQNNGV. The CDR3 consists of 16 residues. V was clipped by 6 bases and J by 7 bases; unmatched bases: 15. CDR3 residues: CASRLSGSHPLGTQYF. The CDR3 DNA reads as TGTGCCAGCAGACTTAGCGGGAGCCACCCACTGGGGACCCAGTACTTC.

The CDR3 bases are TGCGCCAGCAGCTCGTGGACAGCTAACTATGGCTACACCTTC. Its translation: CASSSWTANYGYTF. This chain connects TRBV5-1 to TRBJ1-2; perhaps TRBD1 as D (6 bases). The CDR3 is made up of 14 amino acids. V lost 3 bases and J 0 bases, leaving 9 bases between the germline ends. Germline CDR1 is SGHRS and CDR2 is YFSETQ.

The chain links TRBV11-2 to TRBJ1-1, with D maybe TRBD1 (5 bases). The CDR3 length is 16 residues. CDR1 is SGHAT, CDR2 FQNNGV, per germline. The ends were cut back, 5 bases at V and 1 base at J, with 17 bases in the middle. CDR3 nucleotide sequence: TGTGCCAGCAGCCCGATAAGGGGTTCCGGGAACACTGAAGCTTTCTTT. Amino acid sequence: CASSPIRGSGNTEAFF.

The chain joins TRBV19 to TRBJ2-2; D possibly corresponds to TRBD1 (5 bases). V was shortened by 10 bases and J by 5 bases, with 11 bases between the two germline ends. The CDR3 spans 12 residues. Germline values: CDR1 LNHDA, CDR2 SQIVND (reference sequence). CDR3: CATTAFTGELFF. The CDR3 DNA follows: TGTGCCACGACAGCTTTTACCGGGGAGCTGTTTTTT.

The CDR3 sequence: CASSHSRGVREQYF. CDR3 nucleotide sequence: TGTGCCAGCAGCCACTCCCGCGGCGTTCGGGAGCAGTACTTC. The chain uses TRBV7-9 and TRBJ2-7, with no clear D. The CDR3 extends over 14 amino acids. The germline V gene has CDR1 SEHNR and CDR2 FQNEAQ (reference sequence). Trimming shortened V by 5 bases and J by 7 bases, and 18 bases separated the two germline ends.

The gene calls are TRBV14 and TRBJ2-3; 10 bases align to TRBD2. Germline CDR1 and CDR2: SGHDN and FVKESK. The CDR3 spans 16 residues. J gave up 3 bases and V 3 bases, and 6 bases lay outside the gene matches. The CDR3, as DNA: TGTGCCAGCAGCCAGGGTACTAGCGGGATTACAGATACGCAGTATTTT. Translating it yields CASSQGTSGITDTQYF. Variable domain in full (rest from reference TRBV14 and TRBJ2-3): EAGVTQFPSHSVIEKGQTVTLRCDPISGHDNLYWYRRVMGKEIKFLLHFVKESKQDESGMPNNRFLAERTGGTYSTLKVQPAELEDSGVYFCASSQGTSGITDTQYFGPGTRLTVL.

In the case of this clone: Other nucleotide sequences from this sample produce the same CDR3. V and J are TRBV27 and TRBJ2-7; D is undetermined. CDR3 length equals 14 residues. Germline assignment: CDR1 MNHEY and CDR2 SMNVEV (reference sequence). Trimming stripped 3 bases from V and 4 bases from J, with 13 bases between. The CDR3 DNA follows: TGTGCCAGCAGTTTGGGCCTAGGTAGTTACGAGCAGTACTTC. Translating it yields CASSLGLGSYEQYF.

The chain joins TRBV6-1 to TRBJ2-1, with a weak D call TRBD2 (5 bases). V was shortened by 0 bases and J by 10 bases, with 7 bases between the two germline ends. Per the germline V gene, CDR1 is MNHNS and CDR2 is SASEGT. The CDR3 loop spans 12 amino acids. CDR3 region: CASSEASGEQFF. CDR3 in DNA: TGTGCCAGCAGTGAAGCTTCGGGGGAGCAGTTCTTC.

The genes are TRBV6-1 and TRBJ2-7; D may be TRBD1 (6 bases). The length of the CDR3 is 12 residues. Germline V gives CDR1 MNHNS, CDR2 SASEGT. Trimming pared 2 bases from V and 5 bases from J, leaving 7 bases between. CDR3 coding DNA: TGTGCCAGCAGTGAACAGGGGAACGAGCAGTACTTC. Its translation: CASSEQGNEQYF.

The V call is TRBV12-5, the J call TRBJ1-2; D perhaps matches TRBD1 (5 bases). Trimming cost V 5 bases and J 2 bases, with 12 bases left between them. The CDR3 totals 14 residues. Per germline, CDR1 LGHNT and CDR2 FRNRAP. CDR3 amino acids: CASGPPGGNYGYTF. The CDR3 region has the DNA TGTGCTAGTGGTCCCCCGGGGGGGAACTATGGCTACACCTTC.

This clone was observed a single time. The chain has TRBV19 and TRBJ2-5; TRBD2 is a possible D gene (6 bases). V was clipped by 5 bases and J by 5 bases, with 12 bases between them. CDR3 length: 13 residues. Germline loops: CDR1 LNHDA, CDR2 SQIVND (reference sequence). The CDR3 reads CASSDPAGETQYF. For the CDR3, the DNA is TGTGCCAGTAGTGATCCCGCGGGGGAGACCCAGTACTTC. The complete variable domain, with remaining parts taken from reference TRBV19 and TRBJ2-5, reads DGGITQSPKYLFRKEGQNVTLSCEQNLNHDAMYWYRQDPGQGLRLIYYSQIVNDFQKGDIAEGYSVSREKKESFPLTVTSAQKNPTAFYLCASSDPAGETQYFGPGTRLLVL.